Sequencing of this T cell receptor (beta chain) was carried out in a study of OX40 agonist ivuxolimab in advanced cancers. For the study in its entirety: Ivuxolimab was an agonistic, fully human IgG2 monoclonal antibody directed against OX40 (CD134), a costimulatory receptor. Of the approximately 54 dose-escalation patients, hepatocellular carcinoma was present in 19, melanoma in about 15, renal cell carcinoma in 9 and head and neck cancer in 9. Patients were allowed to have had prior anti-PD-1, anti-PD-L1 or anti-CTLA-4 therapy, and around 40% of the dose-escalation patients had previously received checkpoint inhibitors. The paper covers the monotherapy dose-escalation part of the phase I ivuxolimab trial, which included N = 52 patients. Partial responses occurred in three dose-escalation patients: two with cutaneous melanoma and one with hepatocellular carcinoma. In the dose-escalation cohort, 82.7% of patients were male, and the mean age was 60 years with a range of about 20 to 90. Intravenous ivuxolimab was administered to patients every 2 weeks at six dose levels: 0.01, 0.1, 0.3, 1.5, 3 and 10 mg/kg. Peripheral TCRbeta sequencing aimed to test whether ivuxolimab altered TCR sequence diversity and caused clonal T-cell expansion. General study outcomes and caveats: Antigen specificity was not determined for the clonally expanded peripheral T cells. Partial responders in the 0.1-3.0 mg/kg groups had among the lowest normalized peripheral clonal expansion, especially among CD8+ T cells. Low levels of normalized T-cell clonal expansion were also seen in some patients who did not respond. At doses of 0.1 to 3.0 mg/kg, clonal expansion of both CD4+ and CD8+ T cells in blood was seen between baseline and week 6. After ivuxolimab, more expanded clones were found on average in CD8+ T cells than in CD4+ T cells.

Deletion took 8 bases off V and 1 base off J, with a span of 3 bases between the germline ends. Via the germline V gene, CDR1 is MGHDK and CDR2 SYGVNS. Reading from cysteine to phenylalanine, the CDR3 counts 10 amino acids. The sequence is cut down to CDR3 DNA, 30 bases in frame from base 1. Genomic DNA was isolated from the sorted cells so that the TCRbeta CDR3 region could be sequenced. The immunoSEQ Assay was used for sequencing of TCRbeta CDR3 regions. TCRdb re-hosts the immuneACCESS table, in-frame sequences only. Its copies lack some clones; in the studies checked, an unresolved V gene accounts for under half of them, and the cause for the rest is not known. The sample profile shows under 20,000 clones; roughly 82% of them were found once. Of the sample, around 2.5% falls within the top ten clones. This clone was counted a single time. Its antigen has not been determined. No quality values exist for individual bases; no much larger clone is one base distant.

Patients with autoimmune disease history or receiving systemic immunosuppression were excluded from the trial. In every dose cohort, peripheral blood was drawn for TCR sequencing at baseline, cycle 4 day 1, and cycle 7 day 1. The samples were taken from a phase I, first-in-human, multicenter, open-label dose-escalation trial of ivuxolimab. Adults with locally advanced or metastatic head and neck squamous cell, hepatocellular, melanoma or renal cell carcinoma were enrolled in the trial. Before TCR sequencing, CD4+ T cells and CD8+ T cells from peripheral blood were sorted into separate populations. The rearranged segments are TRBV25-1 and TRBJ2-7; the D gene cannot be named for sure. The TCR originated in an adult with an advanced solid tumor such as melanoma, head and neck, liver or kidney cancer. Sample: CD4+ or CD8+ T cells sorted from blood, taken in a trial of the OX40 agonist ivuxolimab. The CDR3 here reads CASGSYEQYF. The nucleotide sequence is given as TGTGCCAGCGGTTCCTACGAGCAGTACTTC.